These T cell receptor beta chains were read from a single sample in a study of shared clonotypes between healthy human individuals. Generated by immunoSEQ multiplex PCR, the TCRdb table keeps only in-frame clones and is missing some. This sample yields under 120,000 clones, of which roughly 66% are seen a single time; over 20% belongs to the top ten. What was sequenced was memory CD8+ T cells sorted from blood. The receptors were sampled from a woman in her 30s in good health. The CDR3 runs from the conserved cysteine through the conserved F or W. The D gene is left open where the match is weak. Rows may omit the clone size; those that give it use once, few, many or a size class.

TRBV7-9	TRBJ2-7	.	.	TGTGCCAGCAGCTCCCGGCCGTTTTTGCGCGAGCAGTACTTC	CASSSRPFLREQYF
TRBV6-5	TRBJ1-3	.	few	TGTGCCAGCAGCGACCAGGGGATCCCTGGAAACACCATATATTTT	CASSDQGIPGNTIYF
TRBV15	TRBJ1-4	.	.	TGTGCCACCAGCAGAGGGGAGGGAGGCAATGAAAAACTGTTTTTT	CATSRGEGGNEKLFF
TRBV5-6	TRBJ2-7	TRBD2	few	TGTGCCAGCAGCTTGGGGAGCGGGATATCCTACGAGCAGTACTTC	CASSLGSGISYEQYF
TRBV7-9	TRBJ2-5	TRBD2	.	TGTGCCACACGAGAGGCTAGCGGGAGGCAGTACCAAGAGACCCAGTACTTC	CATREASGRQYQETQYF
TRBV6-1	TRBJ2-7	TRBD1	.	TGTGCCAGCAGTGAAGGGGGACAGGGGAGCGACGAGCAGTACTTC	CASSEGGQGSDEQYF
TRBV30	TRBJ2-3	.	few	TGTGCCTGTCATCAGCGGTGGACTAGGGACATCACAGATACGCAGTATTTT	CACHQRWTRDITDTQYF
TRBV5-6	TRBJ1-2	.	.	TGTGCCAGCAGCTTGTGGGTGATAAACTATGGCTACACCTTC	CASSLWVINYGYTF
TRBV25-1	TRBJ2-2	.	.	TGTGCCAGCAGTGACCTTTCACTAGTCAACACCGGGGAGCTGTTTTTT	CASSDLSLVNTGELFF
TRBV11-2	TRBJ2-7	.	.	TGTGCCAGCAGCTTAGGACCGAACTACGAGCAGTACTTC	CASSLGPNYEQYF
TRBV5-1	TRBJ2-7	.	.	TGCGCCAGCAGCTTGGTGGGTGGGTCCTACGAGCAGTACTTC	CASSLVGGSYEQYF
TRBV14	TRBJ2-7	TRBD1	once	TGTGCCAGCAGCCAAGAGGGACAGGGGACCTACGAGCAGTACTTC	CASSQEGQGTYEQYF
TRBV5-1	TRBJ1-2	.	.	TGCGCCAGCAGCTTGGAGACAAGCTATGGCTACACCTTC	CASSLETSYGYTF
TRBV25-1	TRBJ2-3	.	.	TGTGCCACCCATACCGAGTTCGACAACACAGATACGCAGTATTTT	CATHTEFDNTDTQYF
TRBV28	TRBJ2-7	.	once	TGTGCCAGCAGACACCCCGGCAGGGAGTATCCCTACGAGCAGTACTTC	CASRHPGREYPYEQYF
TRBV11-3	TRBJ2-5	.	.	TGTGCCAGCAGCGAGGGGTTGGAGACCCAGTACTTC	CASSEGLETQYF
TRBV4-2	TRBJ2-3	TRBD2	.	TGTGCCAGCAGCCAAGGTCTAGCGGGAGCAGATACGCAGTATTTT	CASSQGLAGADTQYF
TRBV5-5	TRBJ1-1	.	.	TGTGCCAGCAGCGATGGAGGAGGCTTAGCTTTCTTT	CASSDGGGLAFF
TRBV2	TRBJ2-7	.	.	TGTGCCAGCAGTGAGCCGGAGCCCTACGAGCAGTACTTC	CASSEPEPYEQYF
TRBV10-1	TRBJ2-7	TRBD2	.	TGCGCCAGCAGTGAGGTAGCGCTGCGGGGGTACGAGCAGTACTTC	CASSEVALRGYEQYF
TRBV5-4	TRBJ1-2	.	.	TGTGCCAGCAGCTTGCAAGGGGTCCATGGCTACACCTTC	CASSLQGVHGYTF
TRBV15	TRBJ1-5	TRBD1	.	TGTGCCACCTCAGAGAACCCGGGACAGGGATTTCAGCCCCAGCATTTT	CATSENPGQGFQPQHF
TRBV27	TRBJ1-2	TRBD1	.	TGTGCCAGCAGTGATGACAGGGCCCCGGCCTATGGCTACACCTTC	CASSDDRAPAYGYTF
TRBV11-2	TRBJ1-1	.	.	TGTGCCAGCAGCTCCGGATTTGGGGGGCGGGTTGGTGCTTTCTTT	CASSSGFGGRVGAFF
TRBV10-3	TRBJ2-1	.	.	TGTGCCATCAGGAAAAGCGGAGCCCAGGATGGTGAGCAGTTCTTC	CAIRKSGAQDGEQFF
TRBV5-5	TRBJ2-5	TRBD2	.	TGTGCCAGCAGCTTAGGGACTAGCGGGTATTGGTACTTC	CASSLGTSGYWYF
TRBV15	TRBJ2-7	.	.	TGTGCCACCAGCAGAGGACACGAATTGGTAGGGACGGGGAGTATCCCCTACGAGCAGTACTTC	CATSRGHELVGTGSIPYEQYF
TRBV27	TRBJ1-1	.	.	TGTGCCAGCAGTTTATTCCCAGGTGTGTCTGAAGCTTTCTTT	CASSLFPGVSEAFF
TRBV18	TRBJ2-7	TRBD2	.	TGTGCCAGCTCACAAAGCGGGAGGGCGGTCTTCGGCGAGCAGTACTTC	CASSQSGRAVFGEQYF
TRBV29-1	TRBJ2-5	.	.	TGCAGCGTGGCGGGGGCAATGGCCGACATCCGGGAGACCCAGTACTTC	CSVAGAMADIRETQYF
TRBV6-1	TRBJ2-2	TRBD1	.	TGTGCCAGCAGTGTCCGGGACAGGGCAAACTGGGAGCTGTTTTTT	CASSVRDRANWELFF
TRBV6-1	TRBJ1-2	.	few	TGTGCCAGCAGTGAAAGGCCCGAGTATGGCTACACCTTC	CASSERPEYGYTF
TRBV28	TRBJ1-2	TRBD1	.	TGTGCCAGTGAGCCGCGGACAGGGCACGTCTATGGCTACACCTTC	CASEPRTGHVYGYTF
TRBV28	TRBJ2-7	TRBD2	once	TGTGCCAGCAGACCCCCCGTAGCGGGAGGGTATGACGAGCAGTACTTC	CASRPPVAGGYDEQYF
TRBV6-5	TRBJ2-3	TRBD2	.	TGTGCCAGCAGTTGGGTTAGCGGGAGTGTAGATACGCAGTATTTT	CASSWVSGSVDTQYF
TRBV7-9	TRBJ2-1	.	.	TGTGCCAGCAGCTTAGGATTAGCGCCAAGCACGGAGCAGTTCTTC	CASSLGLAPSTEQFF
TRBV4-1	TRBJ2-3	.	once	TGCGCCAGCAGCCACCCTCTGGATACGCAGTATTTT	CASSHPLDTQYF
TRBV28	TRBJ1-1	.	.	TGTGCCAGCAGTTTGGGTACTACAGGTGCCCCTGAAGCTTTCTTT	CASSLGTTGAPEAFF
TRBV15	TRBJ2-1	.	.	TGTGCCACCAGCAGTGAAGCAGGGGCCTACAATGAGCAGTTCTTC	CATSSEAGAYNEQFF
TRBV28	TRBJ2-2	TRBD2	.	TGTGCCAGCAGTCTAGCGGGACTTGTGGCCGGGGAGCTGTTTTTT	CASSLAGLVAGELFF
TRBV9	TRBJ2-3	TRBD2	few	TGTGCCAGCAGCGTAGGAGGCGGGAGCGATACGCAGTATTTT	CASSVGGGSDTQYF
TRBV25-1	TRBJ2-7	.	.	TGTGCCAGCAGTCCCCCCGGGACGGCTTCCTACGAGCAGTACTTC	CASSPPGTASYEQYF
TRBV15	TRBJ2-7	TRBD1	.	TGTGCCACCAGCCCGGGACAGTCCTACGAGCAGTACTTC	CATSPGQSYEQYF
TRBV11-3	TRBJ2-3	.	many	TGTGCCAGCAGCTTAGAATGGGCAGGGGGGAGCACAGATACGCAGTATTTT	CASSLEWAGGSTDTQYF
TRBV7-9	TRBJ2-7	TRBD1	few	TGTGCCAGCAGCCAACAGGGGGACTCCTACGAGCAGTACTTC	CASSQQGDSYEQYF
TRBV7-9	TRBJ2-2	.	few	TGTGCCAGCAGCCGAGGGTCCAACACCGGGGAGCTGTTTTTT	CASSRGSNTGELFF